The rows below give T cell receptor beta chains drawn from one sample of a study of blood T cell repertoires in COVID-19. Assay used: immunoSEQ multiplex PCR; TCRdb lists only in-frame clones, some missing. This table holds a few hundred thousand clones, 85% found once. Specimen: peripheral blood. Every receptor here comes from a woman between 18 and 30 years old with acute or convalescent COVID-19. Both conserved end residues are trimmed from each CDR3. The D gene is left open where the match is weak.

v_call	j_call	d_call	cdr3_aa
TRBV27	TRBJ1-6	NA	ASSLSSYSPLH
TRBV6-6	TRBJ1-5	NA	ASSYTDSPNQPQH
TRBV10-1	TRBJ2-7	TRBD2	ASSESKTSGTYEQY
TRBV7-3	TRBJ2-5	NA	ASSPQTSRETQY
TRBV29-1	TRBJ1-2	NA	SVPWDTTGYT
TRBV7-9	TRBJ1-4	NA	ASSPSPGLKLF
TRBV2	TRBJ2-4	NA	ATGKEGTKNIQY
TRBV6-5	TRBJ2-5	NA	ASSYNNLGWETQY
TRBV6-1	TRBJ1-6	TRBD1	ASSERTGGYIRPLH
TRBV11-2	TRBJ2-7	TRBD1	ASSLDYRGPYEQY
TRBV19	TRBJ1-2	TRBD1	ASSEGTGAYGYT
TRBV29-1	TRBJ1-3	NA	SVEWQGSGNTIY
TRBV6-6	TRBJ1-5	NA	ASSSGDTGYNQPQH
TRBV15	TRBJ2-5	TRBD2	ATSHPGLAEETQY
TRBV7-2	TRBJ1-1	NA	ASKEQGNTEAF
TRBV28	TRBJ2-7	TRBD1	ASSPPPGQAYEQY
TRBV2	TRBJ2-2	TRBD1	ASAMDRGIGELF
TRBV11-2	TRBJ1-1	TRBD1	ASSRDREGTEAF
TRBV29-1	TRBJ2-3	NA	SQGRLLSTDTQY
TRBV19	TRBJ2-1	TRBD2	ASNTGGPNEQF
TRBV30	TRBJ1-1	TRBD1	AWDGQGAEAF
TRBV28	TRBJ2-7	TRBD2	ATQGLAGAYEQY
TRBV27	TRBJ2-5	NA	ASSLTGAGETQY
TRBV7-2	TRBJ2-2	NA	ASSLGLYTGELF
TRBV18	TRBJ2-5	NA	ASSPLQVKETQY
TRBV7-3	TRBJ1-1	NA	ASSFGVHTEAF
TRBV6-5	TRBJ1-2	TRBD1	ASTPTGGYGYT